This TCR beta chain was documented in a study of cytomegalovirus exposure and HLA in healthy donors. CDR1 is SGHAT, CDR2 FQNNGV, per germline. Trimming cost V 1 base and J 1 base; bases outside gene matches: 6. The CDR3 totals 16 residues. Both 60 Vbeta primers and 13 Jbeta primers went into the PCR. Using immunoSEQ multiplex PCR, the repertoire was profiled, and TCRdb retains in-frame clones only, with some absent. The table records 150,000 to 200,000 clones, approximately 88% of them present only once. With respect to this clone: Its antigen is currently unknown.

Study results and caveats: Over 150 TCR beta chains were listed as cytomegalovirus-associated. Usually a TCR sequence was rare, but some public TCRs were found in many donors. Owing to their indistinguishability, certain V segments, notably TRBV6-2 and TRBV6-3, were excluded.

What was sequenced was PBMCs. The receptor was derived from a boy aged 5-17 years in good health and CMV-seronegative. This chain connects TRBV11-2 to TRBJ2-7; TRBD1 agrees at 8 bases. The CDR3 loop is CASSLGWTGRSYEQYF. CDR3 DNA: TGTGCCAGCAGCTTAGGCTGGACAGGGAGATCCTACGAGCAGTACTTC.